One T cell receptor (beta chain) is described in this entry. Its antigen is unknown. The input lacks base qualities; no much larger clone sits a single base away. The immunoSEQ Assay was used to sequence TCR beta CDR3 regions from DNA. On the authors' methods: T cell density was computed as TCR beta template counts normalized to usable DNA estimated by amplifying housekeeping genes. The preseqR package was used to estimate richness by extrapolating to 400,000 templates for PBMC samples and to 120,000 templates for tissue samples. Clonality was taken to be one minus Pielou's evenness. Differential abundance testing on productive amino-acid clonotypes, with a minimum total count of 5 and an alpha of 0.1, was used to identify tissue-enriched TCRs. The Jaccard Index and the Morisita Overlap Index were used to measure how much the repertoires overlapped between compartments. GLIPH grouped TCR beta CDR3s together with public tetramer-defined viral CDR3s, and a viral motif had to include at least three viral sequences and show V-gene enrichment. Imported from immuneACCESS, the table was reduced by TCRdb to in-frame sequences with V and J called. These copies leave out some clones; in studies compared against another copy, an unresolved V gene accounts for under half, and the cause of the remainder is not known. D and trimming come from the DNA, and the V and J calls and clone size come from that table. A total of 25,000 to 35,000 clones appear in this sample, about 91% of them only once. The leading ten clones occupy over 25% of the sample.

These data are taken from a study of T cells in localized non-small cell lung cancer (dated by TCRdb to between 2020 and 2021). In terms of the full investigation: T cell repertoires of 236 early-stage NSCLC patients were analyzed, with tumors being compared against uninvolved tumor-adjacent lungs. Of the NSCLC patients, about 130 were male and 85 to 110 were female, and the mean age was about 69 years. The cohort consisted of 236 treatment-naive NSCLC patients whose localized lung tumors had been resected.

Between the V and J ends, shortened by 0 bases and 8 bases respectively, the junction contains 12 bases. The CDR3 has 14 amino acids, counting the end cysteine and phenylalanine. Only the CDR3 part of the read is kept: 42 bases, read in frame from the first base. According to the germline V gene, CDR1 reads SGHDT and CDR2 reads YYEEEE. At diagnosis, peripheral blood, uninvolved tumor-adjacent lung and tumor were collected and stored as a combination of fresh-frozen and FFPE material. For TCR repertoire profiling, the blood samples were analyzed as peripheral blood mononuclear cells. Findings and caveats that apply to the study as a whole: Higher T cell density in blood was associated with longer overall survival, whereas higher clonality in adjacent lung was associated with shorter survival. The highest T cell clonality was observed in uninvolved tumor-adjacent lung, where clonality exceeded that of tumor, suggesting that antigenic responses were more focused in uninvolved tumor-adjacent lung. A median of roughly 56 of the top 100 tumor clones were detected in paired uninvolved adjacent lung, and 28 of these tumor clones were also found among the top 100 clones of the paired uninvolved adjacent lung. Because multi-region sequencing of the tumors was not done, intratumor heterogeneity could not be ruled out. Because of the exploratory design, TCR variables were selected using unadjusted p-values without false-discovery rate correction.

This sequence originates from a female donor older than 55 with stage I lung adenocarcinoma. The chain is encoded by TRBV5-6 joined to TRBJ2-1; the D gene is not confidently resolved. The sample consisted of peripheral blood, taken before any cancer treatment. The nucleotide sequence is given as TGTGCCAGCAGCTTGGGGACCAGGTACGATGAGCAGTTCTTC. Its protein product is CASSLGTRYDEQFF.